The 19 T cell receptor beta chains below all came from one sample that was sequenced in a study of blood T cell repertoires in COVID-19 (dated by TCRdb to between 2020 and 2021). The library was prepared using the immunoSEQ multiplex PCR assay. TCRdb took this table from immuneACCESS and kept in-frame rearrangements with V and J called. Such tables lack part of the clones; where checked against another copy, unresolved V genes explain under half of the gap, and the rest is unexplained. Counted in this sample were about 230,000 clones; around 84% of them appeared once. The ten largest make up 1.2% to 1.5% of the sample. Sequenced sample: peripheral blood. The receptors shown here come from a woman in her thirties or forties who had recovered from COVID-19.

This rearrangement joins TRBV25-1 to TRBJ2-7; weak D call: TRBD2 (6 bases). The ends were cut back, 7 bases at V and 5 bases at J, with 15 bases in the middle. Germline V CDR1 and CDR2: MGHDK, SYGVNS. There are 13 residues in the CDR3. CDR3 amino acids: CASTPPAGNEQYF. The CDR3 region has the DNA TGTGCCAGCACCCCCCCGGCGGGAAACGAGCAGTACTTC.

The rearrangement uses TRBV19 and TRBJ2-6; 8 nucleotides align to TRBD1. V lost 5 bases, J lost 0 bases, and 6 bases stayed unmatched. CDR1 and CDR2 (germline): LNHDA, SQIVND (reference sequence). The CDR3 length is 17 residues. The CDR3 is CASSRQGSSSGANVLTF. CDR3 nucleotide sequence: TGTGCCAGTAGTCGACAGGGGTCCAGCTCTGGGGCCAACGTCCTGACTTTC.

V usage is TRBV19 and J usage is TRBJ2-1, with D maybe TRBD1 (6 bases). V lost 5 bases to trimming and J lost 5 bases, with 16 bases between them. CDR3 length equals 15 residues. Germline CDR1 LNHDA, CDR2 SQIVND (reference sequence). CDR3 bases: TGTGCCAGTAGTGGCCTGGGGGCCGGTGACAATGAGCAGTTCTTC. Translated, it gives CASSGLGAGDNEQFF. Based on the CDR3 plus reference TRBV19 and TRBJ2-1, the full variable domain is DGGITQSPKYLFRKEGQNVTLSCEQNLNHDAMYWYRQDPGQGLRLIYYSQIVNDFQKGDIAEGYSVSREKKESFPLTVTSAQKNPTAFYLCASSGLGAGDNEQFFGPGTRLTVL.

J is TRBJ1-2 and V is TRBV2; 7 positions match TRBD1. Germline loops: CDR1 SNHLY, CDR2 FYNNEI. The V and J ends lost 7 bases and 4 bases, in that order; junction bases with no gene match: 9. The CDR3 is 14 amino acids. The CDR3, as DNA: TGTGCCAGCATCATAGACAGGGATAGCTATGGCTACACCTTC. Translation gives CASIIDRDSYGYTF.

The CDR3 sequence is CASSLGGDTNEKLFF. The CDR3 DNA reads TGTGCCAGCAGTTTGGGCGGGGATACTAATGAAAAACTGTTTTTT. The chain employs TRBV28 and TRBJ1-4; D is unclear. CDR1 MDHEN and CDR2 SYDVKM come from the germline V gene. CDR3 length equals 15 residues. Trimming took off 3 bases at V and 2 bases at J, with 10 bases between the two ends.

The chain links TRBV19 to TRBJ1-4, with D uncertain. Germline loops: CDR1 LNHDA, CDR2 SQIVND (reference sequence). V was trimmed by 9 bases and J by 4 bases, leaving 12 bases between them. This CDR3 is built from 13 residues. Here the CDR3 reads CARPPGFNEKLFF. The CDR3 nucleotides read TGTGCCAGACCCCCGGGGTTTAATGAAAAACTGTTTTTT.

This chain joins TRBV19 and TRBJ1-5; perhaps TRBD1 as D (5 bases). There are 15 residues in the CDR3. The germline V gene has CDR1 LNHDA and CDR2 SQIVND (reference sequence). The germline V and J ends were trimmed by 9 bases and 0 bases, with 15 bases remaining between them. The CDR3 DNA sequence: TGTGCCAGCTCAGGTACAGGTTATAGCAATCAGCCCCAGCATTTT. Its translation: CASSGTGYSNQPQHF.

V and J are TRBV19 and TRBJ2-1; 9 bases are shared with TRBD2. Germline trimming cut 7 bases from V and 4 bases from J; bases unmatched to any gene: 14. CDR3 size: 17 residues. The germline V gene has CDR1 LNHDA and CDR2 SQIVND (reference sequence). The DNA for the CDR3 is TGTGCCAGTACGGGCGGGGGGGCCTTTGGTGGGTACAATGAGCAGTTCTTC. Protein: CASTGGGAFGGYNEQFF.

This chain joins TRBV5-1 and TRBJ2-5; the match to TRBD2 covers 10 bases. Germline loops: CDR1 SGHRS, CDR2 YFSETQ. The CDR3 covers 16 residues. Unmatched junction bases numbered 7, after V lost 1 base and J lost 4 bases. The CDR3 DNA reads as TGCGCCAGCAGCTTGATGAGCGGGGGGGTTCGAGAGACCCAGTACTTC. It is translated as CASSLMSGGVRETQYF.

This chain uses TRBV6-2 or TRBV6-3 with TRBJ1-1; D not resolved. CDR1 and CDR2 from the germline V gene are MNHEY and SVGEGT. The CDR3 contains 12 residues. V lost 5 bases to trimming and J lost 1 base, with 5 bases between them. The CDR3 DNA sequence: TGTGCCAGCAGTCTAGAGAACACTGAAGCTTTCTTT. As protein: CASSLENTEAFF.

This chain uses TRBV18 with TRBJ1-1; TRBD1 matches 8 bases. From germline, CDR1 is KGHSH and CDR2 LQKENI. After removal of 2 bases from V and 0 bases from J, the junction contained 5 bases not matched to a gene. There are 16 residues in the CDR3. DNA of the CDR3: TGTGCCAGCTCACCATCGGACAGGGCCATGAACACTGAAGCTTTCTTT. It translates to CASSPSDRAMNTEAFF.

This chain connects TRBV7-2 to TRBJ1-1; D is ambiguous. Between the trimmed V and J ends, which lost 5 bases and 1 base, there was a span of 11 bases. The CDR3 loop spans 14 amino acids. CDR1 and CDR2 from the germline V gene are SGHTA and FQGNSA. The CDR3 sequence: CASSPTHTNTEAFF. CDR3 DNA: TGTGCCAGCAGCCCCACCCACACGAACACTGAAGCTTTCTTT.

This chain links TRBV3-1 (or the pseudogene TRBV3-2) with TRBJ2-1; D uncertain. The CDR3 has 13 amino acids. Trimming pared 1 base from V and 10 bases from J, leaving 11 bases between. CDR1 and CDR2 from the germline V gene are LGHDT and YNNKEL (reference sequence). The DNA for the CDR3 is TGTGCCAGCAGCCAAGCTGTTCTTCGGGAGCAGTTCTTC. Translated, it gives CASSQAVLREQFF.

This sequence joins TRBV30 and TRBJ2-2; D remains ambiguous. Germline lookup yields CDR1 GTSNPN and CDR2 SVGIG (reference sequence). The CDR3 runs to 12 residues. The ends were cut back, 8 bases at V and 0 bases at J, with 7 bases in the middle. In nucleotides, the CDR3 is TGTGCCGCCGGAGCGAACACCGGGGAGCTGTTTTTT. It specifies CAAGANTGELFF.

This clone was observed a single time. The rearrangement joins TRBV2 to TRBJ1-3; D is possibly TRBD1 (6 bases). Trimming removed 6 bases at V and 2 bases at J, with 14 bases between. This CDR3 region has 15 residues. Germline loops: CDR1 SNHLY, CDR2 FYNNEI. CDR3 amino acids: CASRGVGTTGNTIYF. The CDR3 DNA reads TGTGCCAGCAGGGGGGTAGGGACAACTGGAAACACCATATATTTT.

The chain uses TRBV7-8 and TRBJ1-1; D gene uncertain. Germline V gene data show CDR1 as SGHVS and CDR2 as FQNEAQ. V was clipped by 5 bases and J by 4 bases, with 14 bases between them. CDR3 length equals 14 residues. The CDR3 sequence: CASSPAVDTTEAFF. The CDR3 DNA sequence: TGTGCCAGCAGCCCCGCAGTTGATACCACTGAAGCTTTCTTT.

The rearrangement links TRBV7-2 to TRBJ2-3; TRBD2 might be the D (6 bases). V gave up 0 bases and J gave up 2 bases, with 12 bases separating them. Germline V gene sequence: CDR1 SGHTA, CDR2 FQGNSA. The CDR3 is made up of 16 amino acids. CDR3: CASSLAAGRNTDTQYF. CDR3 DNA sequence: TGTGCCAGCAGCTTAGCTGCGGGGAGAAACACAGATACGCAGTATTTT.

The rearrangement links TRBV12-3 or TRBV12-4 to TRBJ2-1, with 8 nucleotides matching TRBD1. This CDR3 has 13 residues. V trimming: 5 bases; J trimming: 9 bases; junction bases outside the gene matches: 6. The CDR3 nucleotides are TGTGCCAGCAGTCCAGGACAGGGTGGTGAGCAGTTCTTC. This codes for CASSPGQGGEQFF.

The chain carries TRBV6-2 or TRBV6-3 and TRBJ2-5; TRBD1 might be the D (6 bases). The CDR3 runs to 16 residues. Trimming left V 0 bases short and J 0 bases short, with 11 bases between. Germline V gene data show CDR1 as MNHEY and CDR2 as SVGEGT. The CDR3 coding sequence is TGTGCCAGCAGTTACTCCCCGGGACAACACCAAGAGACCCAGTACTTC. Translating gives CASSYSPGQHQETQYF.